The 31 T cell receptor beta chains presented below share a single source sample, sequenced in a study of patients and donors after allogeneic stem cell transplantation (TCRdb year 2020). The method was RT-PCR. For sequencing, a NextSeq 550 was employed. TCRdb took the public reads, trimmed them with fastp at Q25, ran MiXCR for clone calling and kept in-frame beta chains. Rows matching on CDR3 protein sequence are summarized as one entry with the most common DNA and genes. Present in this sample are 920,000 or so distinct CDR3 sequences, roughly 18% of which were seen just once. The ten top clones hold about 6% of the sample. Source material: blood, either unsorted or a sorted T cell fraction (not recorded which). These receptors were obtained from a human donor who was either an allogeneic HSCT recipient or a stem cell or donor lymphocyte infusion donor (not recorded which). It is not recorded whose cells these are; they may come from a transplant donor.

This clonotype was observed a handful of times. The gene calls are TRBV20-1 and TRBJ1-1, with D unresolved. The CDR3 is made up of 11 amino acids. Germline V gives CDR1 DFQATT, CDR2 SNEGSKA (reference sequence). Trimming removed 3 bases at V and 8 bases at J, with 10 bases between. The CDR3 sequence: CSASEGSEAFF. CDR3 DNA sequence: TGCAGTGCTAGTGAGGGATCCGAAGCTTTCTTT.

This clonotype was seen a few times. The chain recombines TRBV7-9 with TRBJ1-2; the D is unclear. Deletions cut 2 bases from V and 5 bases from J, with 9 bases between. The germline CDR1 and CDR2 sequences are SEHNR and FQNEAQ (reference sequence). The CDR3 consists of 13 residues. The CDR3 sequence: CASSLQQNYGYTF. The CDR3 DNA is TGTGCCAGCAGCTTACAACAGAATTATGGCTACACCTTC.

V is TRBV7-2 and J is TRBJ1-6; 7 nucleotides align to TRBD1. The trim removed 6 bases at V and 10 bases at J, leaving 12 bases unmatched. In germline, CDR1 is SGHTA, CDR2 FQGNSA. The CDR3 spans 15 residues. The CDR3 nucleotides read TGTGCCAGCAGTCCCGAACAGGGGCCAAGGTCACCCCTCCACTTT. Amino acids: CASSPEQGPRSPLHF.

This clonotype was found a few times. V is TRBV6-5 and J is TRBJ2-5; the D is unclear. Trimming pared 6 bases from V and 0 bases from J, leaving 11 bases between. Germline loops: CDR1 MNHEY, CDR2 SVGAGI. This CDR3 is 14 amino acids long. The CDR3 region has the DNA TGTGCCAGCAGCTACCTCCGGGACCAAGAGACCCAGTACTTC. It yields the protein CASSYLRDQETQYF.

This chain connects TRBV6-2 or TRBV6-3 to TRBJ2-5; TRBD2 is a possible D gene (7 bases). Looked up from germline, CDR1 is MNHEY and CDR2 is SVGEGT. V was pared by 7 bases and J by 5 bases, with 14 bases between. This CDR3 comprises 13 residues. The CDR3 DNA sequence: TGTGCCAGCACCCGGGGGGCTTACGAGACCCAGTACTTC. Amino acid sequence: CASTRGAYETQYF.

This clonotype was found many times. The chain uses TRBV20-1 and TRBJ2-2; 7 positions match TRBD2. Per germline, CDR1 DFQATT and CDR2 SNEGSKA (reference sequence). The V segment lost 3 bases and the J segment 5 bases; nucleotides outside the gene matches: 18. The CDR3 spans 18 residues. The CDR3 sequence is CSASRRRVASGYTGELFF. Written as DNA, the CDR3 is TGCAGTGCTAGCCGCCGCCGTGTTGCTAGCGGTTATACCGGGGAGCTGTTTTTT.

Concerning this clonotype itself: A much bigger clone sits one base away, suggesting this may be a read error. The chain combines TRBV5-6 with TRBJ1-1; D is perhaps TRBD1 (6 bases). Germline V gene lookup returns CDR1 SGHDT and CDR2 YYEEEE. The V and J ends lost 3 bases and 3 bases respectively, with 9 bases between them. The CDR3 is made up of 13 amino acids. CDR3 nucleotides: TGTGCCAGCAGCTACCAGGGGTACACTGAAGCTTTCTTT. It yields the protein CASSYQGYTEAFF.

This clonotype was seen more than once but under ten times. The chain couples TRBV29-1 to TRBJ2-1; 7 bases are a match to TRBD1. The CDR3 contains 14 residues. Germline-derived CDR1 and CDR2 are SQVTM and ANQGSEA. V gave up 2 bases and J gave up 7 bases; unmatched junction bases: 8. The CDR3 sequence: CSVELDRVENEQFF. CDR3 in DNA: TGCAGCGTTGAATTAGACAGGGTGGAAAATGAGCAGTTCTTC.

This sequence joins TRBV3-1 and TRBJ2-5, with D hard to call. V gave up 1 base and J gave up 5 bases, with 11 bases separating them. The germline V gene has CDR1 LGHDT and CDR2 YNNKEL (reference sequence). The CDR3 totals 14 residues. For the CDR3, the DNA is TGTGCCAGCAGCCAAGGGTCAGGTCCGGAGACCCAGTACTTC. This sequence encodes CASSQGSGPETQYF.

The chain combines TRBV12-3 or TRBV12-4 with TRBJ1-1; possibly TRBD1 for D (5 bases). The length of the CDR3 is 16 residues. The V gene lost 5 bases and the J gene lost 9 bases, with 25 bases spanning the gap. The DNA of the CDR3 is TGTGCCAGCAGTGCTGGGGGGACTGACAGAGGCGGCAAAGCTTTCTTT. Its protein is CASSAGGTDRGGKAFF.

The chain carries TRBV6-2 or TRBV6-3 and TRBJ2-5; possible D gene TRBD2, 6 bases. The CDR3 covers 16 residues. Trimming took 4 bases from V and 2 from J, leaving 17 bases between them. Germline V CDR1 and CDR2: MNHEY, SVGEGT. In nucleotides, the CDR3 is TGTGCCAGCAGTTTCGGGACTGGAGGGGATCAAGAGACCCAGTACTTC. Translation gives CASSFGTGGDQETQYF.

This sequence joins TRBV20-1 and TRBJ1-2; TRBD1 might be the D (5 bases). Per the germline V gene, CDR1 is DFQATT and CDR2 is SNEGSKA (reference sequence). The CDR3 covers 13 residues. Deletions cut 3 bases from V and 8 bases from J, with 16 bases between. CDR3 DNA: TGCAGTGCTAGCGGGCGGGGGTTGACAGGCTACACCTTC. Protein product: CSASGRGLTGYTF.

The chain has TRBV25-1 and TRBJ1-3, with D tentatively TRBD1 (5 bases). The V end lost 2 bases, the J end lost 2 bases, and 13 bases lay between the germline ends. This CDR3 comprises 16 residues. Germline V lookup: CDR1 MGHDK, CDR2 SYGVNS. The CDR3, as DNA: TGTGCCAGCAGTGAAAACGGACACCGTACTGGAAACACCATATATTTT. Its protein is CASSENGHRTGNTIYF.

V usage is TRBV25-1 and J usage is TRBJ2-3; 7 bases match TRBD1. With V trimmed by 6 bases and J by 2 bases, 8 bases remained unmatched. The germline V gene has CDR1 MGHDK and CDR2 SYGVNS. This CDR3 is built from 15 residues. The CDR3 loop is CASSLDRTDTDTQYF. The CDR3 DNA is TGTGCCAGCAGCCTGGACAGGACAGACACAGATACGCAGTATTTT.

The chain carries TRBV19 and TRBJ2-7; tentative D call: TRBD2 (6 bases). V shed 3 bases and J shed 0 bases, with 6 bases lying between them. There are 13 residues in the CDR3. Germline lookup yields CDR1 LNHDA and CDR2 SQIVND (reference sequence). CDR3 sequence: CASSMGLSYEQYF. CDR3 bases: TGTGCCAGTAGTATGGGACTCTCCTACGAGCAGTACTTC. Variable domain in full (rest from reference TRBV19 and TRBJ2-7): DGGITQSPKYLFRKEGQNVTLSCEQNLNHDAMYWYRQDPGQGLRLIYYSQIVNDFQKGDIAEGYSVSREKKESFPLTVTSAQKNPTAFYLCASSMGLSYEQYFGPGTRLTVT.

This clonotype was seen only a few times. The V call is TRBV30, the J call TRBJ1-2; possibly TRBD1 for D (6 bases). V lost 0 bases and J 4 bases, leaving 15 bases between the germline ends. This CDR3 is 15 amino acids long. CDR1 and CDR2 (germline): GTSNPN, SVGIG (reference sequence). The CDR3 coding sequence is TGTGCCTGGAGTGTATTACCCAGGGGTGGCTATGGCTACACCTTC. Its translation: CAWSVLPRGGYGYTF.

In its sample, this clonotype was seen a few times. CDR3 sequence: CSVEDRGQGIAYEQYF. The CDR3 DNA sequence: TGCAGCGTTGAAGATCGGGGACAGGGAATAGCCTACGAGCAGTACTTC. The chain joins TRBV29-1 to TRBJ2-7; 9 bases are a match to TRBD1. V was clipped by 0 bases and J by 2 bases; unmatched bases: 8. The V gene's germline CDR1 is SQVTM and CDR2 ANQGSEA. This CDR3 has 16 amino acids.

The chain joins TRBV7-3 to TRBJ2-3, with D uncertain. Deletions cut 5 bases from V and 6 bases from J, with 15 bases between. There are 14 residues in the CDR3. Germline V CDR1 and CDR2: SGHTA, FQGTGA. CDR3 DNA sequence: TGTGCCAGCAGCCCAATGTCAGCTTTGGATACGCAGTATTTT. As protein: CASSPMSALDTQYF.

This clonotype turned up a few times. This chain connects TRBV7-9 to TRBJ2-7, with D uncertain. Trimming removed 4 bases from V and 6 bases from J, with 7 bases in between. Per the germline V gene, CDR1 is SEHNR and CDR2 is FQNEAQ (reference sequence). CDR3 size: 11 residues. The CDR3 sequence is CASSSNSEQYF. The CDR3 DNA reads TGTGCCAGCAGCTCTAATAGCGAGCAGTACTTC.

A few counts support this clonotype. The rearrangement joins TRBV25-1 to TRBJ2-7; 9 bases line up with TRBD2. The CDR3 totals 16 residues. Germline V gene lookup returns CDR1 MGHDK and CDR2 SYGVNS. After removal of 4 bases from V and 0 bases from J, the junction contained 7 bases not matched to a gene. The CDR3 coding sequence is TGTGCCAGCAGTGTTCTAGCGGGACCAAGCTCCTACGAGCAGTACTTC. It translates to CASSVLAGPSSYEQYF.

This clonotype was recorded a few times. The V call is TRBV29-1, the J call TRBJ2-2; tentative D call: TRBD1 (6 bases). The germline V gene has CDR1 SQVTM and CDR2 ANQGSEA. The CDR3 totals 13 residues. The V gene lost 4 bases and the J gene lost 2 bases, with 8 bases spanning the gap. CDR3 residues: CSVGRGNTGELFF. In DNA form, the CDR3 reads TGCAGCGTTGGCAGGGGAAACACCGGGGAGCTGTTTTTT.

This clonotype was detected many times. The CDR3 DNA is TGTGCCAGCAGCCCCAGGGCTTCCCCTGGAAACACCATATATTTT. Encoded protein: CASSPRASPGNTIYF. The V call is TRBV12-3 or TRBV12-4, the J call TRBJ1-3; D perhaps matches TRBD1 (5 bases). This CDR3 is built from 15 residues. Trimming pared 6 bases from V and 2 bases from J, leaving 14 bases between.

The chain is built from TRBV4-2 and TRBJ2-5; TRBD1 is a possible D gene (6 bases). The germline V gene encodes CDR1 LGHNA and CDR2 YNFKEQ. V was cut by 3 bases and J by 2 bases, with 13 bases left in between. There are 15 residues in the CDR3. CDR3 sequence (DNA): TGTGCCAGCAGCCAGACCCCAGGGGAACAAGAGACCCAGTACTTC. This translates into CASSQTPGEQETQYF.

The rearrangement uses TRBV2 and TRBJ2-5, with D possibly TRBD2 on 5 matching bases. Germline assignment: CDR1 SNHLY and CDR2 FYNNEI. V was shortened by 4 bases and J by 4 bases, with 10 bases between the two germline ends. The CDR3 is made up of 13 amino acids. CDR3 loop: CASSVERAETQYF. CDR3 nucleotide sequence: TGTGCCAGCAGTGTGGAGAGGGCAGAGACCCAGTACTTC.

This clonotype has just a few counts. CDR3 amino acids: CASSVWTGGENEQFF. CDR3 sequence (DNA): TGTGCCAGCAGCGTCTGGACAGGGGGCGAAAATGAGCAGTTCTTC. The gene calls are TRBV9 and TRBJ2-1; 11 nucleotides line up with TRBD1. The CDR3 extends over 15 amino acids. Germline V lookup: CDR1 SGDLS, CDR2 YYNGEE. With V trimmed by 2 bases and J by 7 bases, 5 bases remained unmatched.

This clonotype was recorded many times. The chain carries TRBV27 and TRBJ2-1; 13 bases map to TRBD2. The CDR3 consists of 17 residues. V dropped 5 bases and J dropped 5; count of bases not matched to a gene: 9. The germline CDR1 and CDR2 sequences are MNHEY and SMNVEV (reference sequence). CDR3 loop: CASSPRLAGGTNNEQFF. DNA for the CDR3: TGTGCCAGCAGTCCCCGACTAGCGGGAGGAACAAACAATGAGCAGTTCTTC.

CDR3 DNA sequence: TGCGCCAGGACCCATGGAGGCTCGCGCATTCAGTACTTC. As protein: CARTHGGSRIQYF. The chain couples TRBV5-1 to TRBJ2-4; a possible D gene is TRBD2 (5 bases). The V and J ends lost 8 bases and 9 bases respectively, with 18 bases between them. The V gene's germline CDR1 is SGHRS and CDR2 YFSETQ. CDR3 length: 13 residues.

Only a few counts were recorded for this clonotype. The chain has TRBV12-3 or TRBV12-4 and TRBJ1-4, with 9 bases identical to TRBD1. After removal of 3 bases from V and 7 bases from J, the junction contained 6 bases not matched to a gene. The CDR3 totals 15 residues. CDR3 sequence reads: CASSFQDRGIEKLFF. The CDR3 coding sequence is TGTGCCAGCAGTTTCCAGGACAGGGGTATTGAAAAACTGTTTTTT.

This clonotype was detected a few times. The rearrangement uses TRBV12-3 or TRBV12-4 and TRBJ2-1; 8 bases agree with TRBD1. V gave up 6 bases and J gave up 8 bases; unmatched junction bases: 6. This CDR3 has 13 residues. CDR3 protein: CASSTDREDEQFF. CDR3 bases: TGTGCCAGCAGCACGGACAGGGAGGATGAGCAGTTCTTC.

The CDR3: CASSLAGGGPYNEQFF. CDR3 DNA sequence: TGCGCCAGCAGCTTGGCCGGGGGAGGGCCATACAATGAGCAGTTCTTC. This chain connects TRBV5-1 to TRBJ2-1, with 7 bases fitting TRBD2. Germline V gives CDR1 SGHRS, CDR2 YFSETQ. The CDR3 has 16 residues. Trimming cost V 0 bases and J 4 bases; bases outside gene matches: 7.

Written as DNA, the CDR3 is TGTGCCAGCAACCCCGGGGCGGGACAGGGGATCAGTGAGCAGTTCTTC. Its protein product is CASNPGAGQGISEQFF. The chain combines TRBV27 with TRBJ2-1; 10 bases fit TRBD1. This CDR3 spans 16 amino acids. The germline V gene has CDR1 MNHEY and CDR2 SMNVEV (reference sequence). Germline trimming cut 7 bases from V and 9 bases from J; bases unmatched to any gene: 15.